The source of this T cell receptor beta chain is a study of blood T cells in healthy people across ages. Broader study findings: The study found more naive CD4+ cells and higher diversity in long-lived than aged donors.

Every sample yielded at least 7 million isolated PBMCs. Per sample, at least 5.5 micrograms of total RNA were extracted. Germline loops: CDR1 SGHTA, CDR2 FQGTGA. CDR3 size: 15 residues. A sample-barcoded 5' primer and a J-beta primer mix were used in a second PCR of about 7 to 12 cycles. TCRdb redid the calling of the 5' RACE reads with MiXCR, one entry per CDR3 protein. The repertoire holds about a million distinct CDR3 sequences, with just over 50% as singletons. To note about this clonotype: The antigen remains undetermined.

Sequences were obtained from blood. The source of this sequence is a woman between 55 and 75 years old in good health. The V gene is TRBV7-3, the J gene TRBJ2-1; 9 positions agree with TRBD2. The better agreement between TRBJ2-7 and the DNA end casts doubt on the J call. The CDR3: CATVSGSRVYNEQYF. The CDR3 nucleotides read TGTGCCACTGTTAGCGGGAGTCGTGTTTACAATGAGCAGTACTTC.